This record looks at one T cell receptor beta chain sequence and its context. This sample was taken from a study of CD8 T cells in Susac syndrome. In blood CD8+ and CD4+ T cells, TCR beta underwent sequencing. Germline V gene sequence: CDR1 SGDLS, CDR2 YYNGEE. The CDR3 spans 15 residues. Unmatched junction bases numbered 3, after V lost 0 bases and J lost 4 bases. With random hexamers, roughly 0.45 to 1 ug RNA was reverse transcribed. A multiplex approach, immunoSEQ multiplex PCR, amplified TCR beta CDR3 across 54 Vbeta and 13 Jbeta. MiXCR, run by TCRdb on the immunoSEQ multiplex PCR reads, gives a single entry per CDR3 protein. The sample shows some 200,000 distinct CDR3 sequences, 80% to 95% of them seen only once.

The specimen sequenced was CD8+ T cells from PBMCs. The source of this sequence is a human donor with multiple sclerosis. The V gene is TRBV9, the J gene TRBJ1-4, with 7 positions matching TRBD1. The DNA of the CDR3 is TGTGCCAGCAGCGTAGAGGGGACAGATAATGAAAAACTGTTTTTT. Its protein is CASSVEGTDNEKLFF.